The T cell receptor beta chain described here comes from a study of blood T cell repertoires in COVID-19. Overall study: Acute and convalescent COVID-19 samples came from the United States, Italy and Spain.

The CDR3 extends over 15 amino acids. Germline-derived CDR1 and CDR2 are MNHEY and SMNVEV (reference sequence). Between the trimmed V and J ends, which lost 0 bases and 2 bases, there was a span of 11 bases. Clinical history as reported by participants underpinned cohort assignment. Measured with immunoSEQ multiplex PCR; TCRdb has only the in-frame clones, and not every one. This sample has 150,000 to 200,000 clones, with 65% to 85% found just once. This clonotype was obtained from a woman aged 40 to 49 with acute COVID-19. Source material: PBMCs or T cells enriched from blood (not recorded which). The rearrangement links TRBV27 to TRBJ2-7; no firm D call. DNA for the CDR3: TGTGCCAGCAGTTTATCAGCGACGGTCACCTACGAGCAGTACTTC. This translates into CASSLSATVTYEQYF.